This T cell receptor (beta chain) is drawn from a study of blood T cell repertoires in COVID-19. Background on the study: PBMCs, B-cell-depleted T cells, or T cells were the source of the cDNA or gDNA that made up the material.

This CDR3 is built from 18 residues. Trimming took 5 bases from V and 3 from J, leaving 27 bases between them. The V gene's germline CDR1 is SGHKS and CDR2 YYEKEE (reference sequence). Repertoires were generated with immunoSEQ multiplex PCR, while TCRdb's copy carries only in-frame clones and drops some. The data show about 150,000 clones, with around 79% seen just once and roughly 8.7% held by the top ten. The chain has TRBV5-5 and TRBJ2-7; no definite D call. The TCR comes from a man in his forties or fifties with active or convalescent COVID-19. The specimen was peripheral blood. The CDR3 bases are TGTGCCAGCAGGTACCGCCGGTCAGCGCAATTTTTGGGCTACGAGCAGTACTTC. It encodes CASRYRRSAQFLGYEQYF.